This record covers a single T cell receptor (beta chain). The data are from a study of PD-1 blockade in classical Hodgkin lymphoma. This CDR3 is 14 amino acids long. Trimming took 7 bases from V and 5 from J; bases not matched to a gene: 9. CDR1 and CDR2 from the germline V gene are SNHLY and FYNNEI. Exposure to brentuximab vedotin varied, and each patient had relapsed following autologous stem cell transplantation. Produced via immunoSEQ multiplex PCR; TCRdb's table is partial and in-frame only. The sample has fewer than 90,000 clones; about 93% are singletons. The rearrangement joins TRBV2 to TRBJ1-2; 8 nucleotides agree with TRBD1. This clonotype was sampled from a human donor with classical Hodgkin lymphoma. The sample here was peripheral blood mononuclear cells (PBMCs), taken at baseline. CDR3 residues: CASMQTGEGYGYTF. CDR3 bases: TGTGCCAGCATGCAGACAGGGGAGGGGTATGGCTACACCTTC.